One T cell receptor beta chain is described in this entry. TCR libraries were built from about 500 ng of total RNA by linear amplification. In TCRdb, the reads were re-called with MiXCR into one record per CDR3 protein. The sample has about 180,000 distinct CDR3 sequences, about 70% seen once; the top ten hold roughly 2.3%. The data are from a study of healthy donors' naive CD4 and CD8 T cells. Looked up from germline, CDR1 is MNHEY and CDR2 is SVGAGI. Trimming pared 4 bases from V and 6 bases from J, leaving 12 bases between. CDR3 size: 13 residues. This TCR derives from a pool of human donors in good health; the sample pools cells from several healthy donors. This sequence joins TRBV6-5 and TRBJ1-2, with D uncertain. Sequences were obtained from naive CD4+ and CD8+ T cells sorted from blood, pooled from several donors. The CDR3 sequence is CASSFFQSDGYTF. In DNA, the CDR3 is TGTGCCAGCAGTTTCTTCCAGAGCGATGGCTACACCTTC.